The clone carrying this T cell receptor (beta chain) came up once. The entry originates in a study of blood T cell repertoires in COVID-19. Turning to the study itself: Samples representing acute and convalescent COVID-19 were sourced from the United States, Italy and Spain. From T cells, B-cell-depleted T cells, or PBMCs came the material, which was cDNA or gDNA.

Original processing methods: Reference gene primer amplification yielded estimated nucleated cell counts. Measured with immunoSEQ multiplex PCR; TCRdb has only the in-frame clones, and not every one. Clone size and the V and J calls come from that table; the DNA yielded D and trimming. The table shows approximately 66,000 clones, with about 87% occurring only once. The germline CDR1 and CDR2 sequences are SEHNR and FQNEAQ (reference sequence). Trimming removed 4 bases at V and 5 bases at J, with 17 bases between. The CDR3 length is 15 residues. The gene calls are TRBV7-9 and TRBJ2-5; maybe TRBD2 (5 bases). The sequence was collected from a human donor with active COVID-19. The donor label of this sample is uncertain. Sequencing used peripheral blood. CDR3 bases: TGTGCCAGCAGCTCTGTCCCCGGGATCGGGGAGACCCAGTACTTC. Its translation is CASSSVPGIGETQYF.